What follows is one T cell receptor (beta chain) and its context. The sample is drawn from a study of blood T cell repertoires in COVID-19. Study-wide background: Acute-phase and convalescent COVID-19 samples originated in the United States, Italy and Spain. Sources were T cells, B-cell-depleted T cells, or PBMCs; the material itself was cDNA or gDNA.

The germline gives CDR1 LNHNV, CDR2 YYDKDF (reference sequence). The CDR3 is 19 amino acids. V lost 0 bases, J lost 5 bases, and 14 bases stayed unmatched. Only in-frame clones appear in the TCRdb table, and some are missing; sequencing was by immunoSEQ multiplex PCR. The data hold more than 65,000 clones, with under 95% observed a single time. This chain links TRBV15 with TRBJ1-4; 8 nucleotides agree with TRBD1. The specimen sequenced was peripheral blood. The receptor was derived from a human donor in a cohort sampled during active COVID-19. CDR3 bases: TGTGCCACCAGCAGAGATCAAACAGGGGGTTTAATCGGGAATGAAAAACTGTTTTTT. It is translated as CATSRDQTGGLIGNEKLFF.